The rows below give T cell receptor beta chains drawn from one sample of a study of identifying expanded T cells in peripheral blood. Data came from immunoSEQ multiplex PCR; TCRdb stores just in-frame clones and leaves some out. Of approximately 100,000 clones listed, about 87% are singletons. The sequenced sample was blood. The receptor set was obtained from a person aged 18-69 years in good health. CDR3s include the opening cysteine and the closing phenylalanine or tryptophan. Fields, in order: clone size, V gene, J gene, D gene, CDR3 DNA, CDR3 protein. A D gene is named only where the DNA matches it firmly. Size tells how often a clone was seen (once, few, many) or the class of an expanded clone, and some rows leave it out.

>-|TRBV19|TRBJ2-2|-
TGTGCCAGTAGTAGTGGGGCTAGGGTTGCGAACACCGGGGAGCTGTTTTTT
CASSSGARVANTGELFF
>-|TRBV2|TRBJ1-5|-
TGTGCCAGCAGTGTCTTGTCCGGTCAGCCCCAGCATTTT
CASSVLSGQPQHF
>-|TRBV28|TRBJ2-2|-
TGTGCCAGCAGTTTGGGAGGGAACACCGGGGAGCTGTTTTTT
CASSLGGNTGELFF
>-|TRBV5-1|TRBJ1-4|TRBD1
TGCGCCAGCAGCCGGGGACAGGATGAAAAACTGTTTTTT
CASSRGQDEKLFF
>few|TRBV30|TRBJ1-5|-
TGTGCCTGGAGTGTCTCCCCTCTCAATCAGCCCCAGCATTTT
CAWSVSPLNQPQHF
>-|TRBV4-2|TRBJ2-1|TRBD2
TGTGCCAGCAGCCATCCCGGGACTAGCGAGTACAATGAGCAGTTCTTC
CASSHPGTSEYNEQFF
>-|TRBV6-5|TRBJ1-2|-
TGTGCCAGCAGTTACTCGAGGTCTTCGTCCGGGGAAAGAATCACCTTC
CASSYSRSSSGERITF
>-|TRBV29-1|TRBJ2-1|-
TGCAGCGTTGGACTCTCCTACAATGAGCAGTTCTTC
CSVGLSYNEQFF
>-|TRBV19|TRBJ1-5|-
TGTGCCAGTAGTACCTTTGGGAATAGCAATCAGCCCCAGCATTTT
CASSTFGNSNQPQHF
>-|TRBV27|TRBJ2-5|TRBD1
TGTGCCAGCAGTTTGACCGGGACAGGCCCAGAGACCCAGTACTTC
CASSLTGTGPETQYF
>many|TRBV6-1|TRBJ1-2|-
TGTGCCAGCAGTGGCCCTGACGGGGGTGGTACCTATGGCTACACCTTC
CASSGPDGGGTYGYTF
>-|TRBV7-9|TRBJ2-7|TRBD1
TGTGCCAGCAGCGCCGGGACAGGTACCTACGAGCAGTACTTC
CASSAGTGTYEQYF
>-|TRBV18|TRBJ2-7|-
TGTGCCAGCTCACAACAGGATTACGAGCAGTACTTC
CASSQQDYEQYF
>-|TRBV7-6|TRBJ1-1|TRBD1
TGTGCCAGCAGCTTAAGAACAGGGGAGGGAACTGAAGCTTTCTTT
CASSLRTGEGTEAFF
>-|TRBV10-3|TRBJ2-2|TRBD2
TGTGCCACCAGCGACCTTAGCGGGAGTACCGGGGAGCTGTTTTTT
CATSDLSGSTGELFF
>few|TRBV2|TRBJ1-2|TRBD1
TGTGCCAGCACGTGGACAGGGGACGTTGGCTACACCTTC
CASTWTGDVGYTF
>-|TRBV19|TRBJ2-7|-
TGTGCCAGTAGTAATGCCGGCTCCTACGAGCAGTACTTC
CASSNAGSYEQYF
>-|TRBV9|TRBJ2-3|-
TGTGCCAGCAGCGTAGACTCCATTATGGTAGATACGCAGTATTTT
CASSVDSIMVDTQYF
>once|TRBV7-3|TRBJ1-2|TRBD1
TGTGCCAGCAGTCCGGGACAGGGGATATTGGGCTATGGCTACACCTTC
CASSPGQGILGYGYTF
>-|TRBV7-6|TRBJ1-6|-
TGTGCCAGCAGCGCCCAGGGAAGTTCACCCCTCCACTTT
CASSAQGSSPLHF
>-|TRBV10-3|TRBJ2-1|TRBD2
TGTGCCATCAGTGAAACGGGGGGGAGCAATGAGCAGTTCTTC
CAISETGGSNEQFF
>-|TRBV27|TRBJ2-1|-
TGTGCCAGCACCCAAGCGGCTAGCTCCTACAATGAGCAGTTCTTC
CASTQAASSYNEQFF
>-|TRBV6-5|TRBJ2-7|-
TGTGCCAGCAGTTACTACCCCGCCCCCTACGAGCAGTACTTC
CASSYYPAPYEQYF
>-|TRBV28|TRBJ2-1|TRBD2
TGTGCCAGCACCACCGGGACTAGCGATGAGCAGTTCTTC
CASTTGTSDEQFF
>once|TRBV7-3|TRBJ2-6|-
TGTGCCAGCAGCTTAGGAGTGTCTGGGGCCAACGTCCTGACTTTC
CASSLGVSGANVLTF
>-|TRBV15|TRBJ2-3|TRBD2
TGTGCCACCAGCAAGACTAGCGGGGGACCTAGCACAGATACGCAGTATTTT
CATSKTSGGPSTDTQYF
>-|TRBV7-9|TRBJ2-1|TRBD1
TGTGCCAGCAGCTTGGACAGGGGCAATGAGCAGTTCTTC
CASSLDRGNEQFF
>-|TRBV7-2|TRBJ2-3|-
TGTGCCAGCAGCTTAGTTGACCGCACAGATACGCAGTATTTT
CASSLVDRTDTQYF
>-|TRBV5-4|TRBJ1-1|TRBD1
TGTGCCAGCAGCTTGGGTTTGGGACAGGGGATCCCAGCTTTCTTT
CASSLGLGQGIPAFF
>once|TRBV10-3|TRBJ2-1|TRBD1
TGTGCCATCACCCCCGGACAGGGTATCAATGAGCAGTTCTTC
CAITPGQGINEQFF
>-|TRBV4-3|TRBJ2-1|-
TGCGCCAGCAGCCAAGAAGGGTACAATGAGCAGTTCTTC
CASSQEGYNEQFF
>-|TRBV20-1|TRBJ2-1|-
TGCAGTGCTAGGTACAATGAGCAGTTCTTC
CSARYNEQFF
>-|TRBV14|TRBJ2-7|-
TGTGCCAGCGGGAGACTCGGTATCGGGCAGTACTTC
CASGRLGIGQYF
>-|TRBV10-3|TRBJ1-4|-
TGTGCCATCAGCCCAGACGGGGGCTCGGGAGGTGAAAAACTGTTTTTT
CAISPDGGSGGEKLFF
>once|TRBV5-4|TRBJ2-7|TRBD1
TGTGCCAGCAGCCCACGACAGGGTAGGTCCTACGAGCAGTACTTC
CASSPRQGRSYEQYF
>-|TRBV28|TRBJ2-7|TRBD1
TGTGCCAGCAGTTCCACAGGACAGGGCGGGTACGAGCAGTACTTC
CASSSTGQGGYEQYF
>-|TRBV7-9|TRBJ1-1|-
TGTGCCAGCAGCTTAGAGGTCGGGGGATTGACTGAAGCTTTCTTT
CASSLEVGGLTEAFF
>-|TRBV14|TRBJ1-6|-
TGTGCCAGCAGCAACCAAGGGGTGGATTCACCCCTCCACTTT
CASSNQGVDSPLHF
>-|TRBV18|TRBJ2-6|-
TGTGCCAGCTCTGGGGCCAACGTCCTGACTTTC
CASSGANVLTF
>-|TRBV28|TRBJ2-7|-
TGTGCCAGCAGTTCCGCCAGAGAGTCCTACGAGCAGTACTTC
CASSSARESYEQYF
>-|TRBV7-2|TRBJ2-3|-
TGTGCCAGCAGCTTCCGTAGATGGGGAGGAACAGATACGCAGTATTTT
CASSFRRWGGTDTQYF
>-|TRBV9|TRBJ2-5|TRBD1
TGTGCCAGCAGCCCCCAACCCGACAGGGTGTGGAGTCTACAAGAGACCCAGTACTTC
CASSPQPDRVWSLQETQYF
>once|TRBV2|TRBJ2-2|-
TGTGCCAGCAGTTTAACCTACCGAGGTACCGGGGAGCTGTTTTTT
CASSLTYRGTGELFF
>-|TRBV6-5|TRBJ2-4|-
TGTGCCAGCACCGATCTGACAGAGCTGTACTTC
CASTDLTELYF
>-|TRBV6-1|TRBJ2-1|-
TGTGCCAGCAGTGAGGAGTGGGATGAGCAGTTCTTC
CASSEEWDEQFF
>-|TRBV27|TRBJ1-5|-
TGTGCCAGCAGTAAGACAGGAGTTAGCAATCAGCCCCAGCATTTT
CASSKTGVSNQPQHF